Shown below are 17 T cell receptor beta chains from a single sample sequenced in a study of CD8 T cells in ankylosing spondylitis. TCRdb re-called the 5' RACE reads with MiXCR, one entry per CDR3 protein. The table lists about 130,000 distinct CDR3 sequences, approximately 6.8% of them singletons, with 9% to 15% in the top ten. The sequenced sample consisted of blood, either unsorted or a sorted T cell fraction (not recorded which). The receptors derive from a male donor with ankylosing spondylitis or in good health (not recorded which).

Ten or more counts support this clonotype. The CDR3 here is CASSQGRLAGVYEQYF. CDR3 nucleotides: TGTGCCAGCAGCCAGGGAAGACTAGCGGGAGTCTACGAGCAGTACTTC. This chain links TRBV4-2 with TRBJ2-7; 12 nucleotides match TRBD2. Germline V lookup: CDR1 LGHNA, CDR2 YNFKEQ. CDR3 size: 16 residues. The V segment lost 3 bases and the J segment 3 bases; nucleotides outside the gene matches: 6.

The sample holds many counts of this clonotype. This sequence joins TRBV20-1 and TRBJ2-7; the D call may be TRBD1 or TRBD2 (5 bases each). Trimming cost V 6 bases and J 2 bases, with 14 bases left between them. Germline V gene data show CDR1 as DFQATT and CDR2 as SNEGSKA (reference sequence). The CDR3 sequence is 13 residues long. The CDR3 sequence is CSAAGTLAYEQYF. The CDR3 DNA reads TGCAGTGCAGCCGGGACCCTAGCCTACGAGCAGTACTTC.

A few counts support this clonotype. The chain uses TRBV27 and TRBJ2-2; D remains ambiguous. The germline V gene encodes CDR1 MNHEY and CDR2 SMNVEV (reference sequence). V lost 4 bases and J lost 1, with 7 bases in between. CDR3 size: 14 residues. The CDR3 loop is CASSYVQNTGELFF. The CDR3 DNA is TGTGCCAGCAGTTATGTGCAGAACACCGGGGAGCTGTTTTTT.

This clonotype was found many times. J is TRBJ2-1 and V is TRBV7-9, with 9 bases that match TRBD2. CDR3 length equals 16 residues. Germline V gives CDR1 SEHNR, CDR2 FQNEAQ (reference sequence). The junction had 6 bases not matched to a gene; V was cut back by 5 bases and J by 1 base. In nucleotides, the CDR3 is TGTGCCAGCAGCCGTAGCGGGAGCGGATCCTACAATGAGCAGTTCTTC. It encodes CASSRSGSGSYNEQFF.

The chain carries TRBV5-1 and TRBJ1-4; D is undetermined. Germline V gene sequence: CDR1 SGHRS, CDR2 YFSETQ. The CDR3 is made up of 17 amino acids. The V end was cut by 0 bases, the J end by 2 bases, with 14 bases between. CDR3 bases: TGCGCCAGCAGCTTGGACGGCCGGGTCCTCACTAATGAAAAACTGTTTTTT. Its translation is CASSLDGRVLTNEKLFF.

This clonotype was detected ten times or more. V is TRBV10-3 and J is TRBJ1-4; unclear D gene. The CDR3 covers 14 residues. Germline loops: CDR1 ENHRY, CDR2 SYGVKD. The ends were cut back, 6 bases at V and 7 bases at J, with 15 bases in the middle. CDR3 coding DNA: TGTGCCATCAGCGCGGTAGAGGGCGGTGAAAAACTGTTTTTT. It yields the protein CAISAVEGGEKLFF.

This clonotype was recorded many times. The rearrangement uses TRBV20-1 and TRBJ2-7; 7 bases line up with TRBD2. J gave up 1 base and V 0 bases, and 6 bases lay outside the gene matches. Germline loops: CDR1 DFQATT, CDR2 SNEGSKA (reference sequence). The CDR3 is made up of 15 amino acids. CDR3: CSARDGSSGSYEQYF. The CDR3 region has the DNA TGCAGTGCTAGAGATGGGAGTAGCGGGTCCTACGAGCAGTACTTC.

In this sample, this clonotype turned up many times. V gene TRBV28 combines with J gene TRBJ1-2; 7 bases are a match to TRBD1. The CDR3 length is 14 residues. V dropped 7 bases and J dropped 5; count of bases not matched to a gene: 10. The germline V gene encodes CDR1 MDHEN and CDR2 SYDVKM. This CDR3 is CASKAGQAPYGYTF. The DNA of the CDR3 is TGTGCCAGCAAGGCCGGACAGGCCCCGTATGGCTACACCTTC.

This clonotype has at least ten counts. The genes are TRBV5-5 and TRBJ2-7; 9 nucleotides agree with TRBD2. CDR1 and CDR2 from the germline V gene are SGHKS and YYEKEE (reference sequence). V shed 3 bases and J 3 bases; nucleotides not matched to a gene: 4. The CDR3 runs 14 residues. The CDR3 here is CASSSGTSFYEQYF. CDR3 nucleotide sequence: TGTGCCAGCAGCTCCGGGACTAGCTTCTACGAGCAGTACTTC.

This clonotype was seen repeatedly, ten times or more. This rearrangement joins TRBV20-1 to TRBJ2-5; maybe TRBD1 (5 bases). Germline values: CDR1 DFQATT, CDR2 SNEGSKA (reference sequence). The germline V and J ends were trimmed by 0 bases and 5 bases, with 10 bases remaining between them. CDR3 length: 13 residues. The DNA for the CDR3 is TGCAGTGCTAGAGAGGGCCCAGGGGAGACCCAGTACTTC. This translates into CSAREGPGETQYF.

Many counts were recorded for this clonotype. The chain carries TRBV29-1 and TRBJ1-2; D is ambiguous. The V end was cut by 6 bases, the J end by 8 bases, with 16 bases between. The CDR3 has 12 amino acids. Germline V gene lookup returns CDR1 SQVTM and CDR2 ANQGSEA. The CDR3 is CSVPAQSGGYTF. CDR3 DNA sequence: TGCAGCGTCCCAGCCCAAAGCGGAGGCTACACCTTC.

This clonotype came up many times. CDR3 sequence: CASSASRGVEQFF. The DNA of the CDR3 is TGTGCCAGCAGCGCATCCCGGGGGGTTGAGCAGTTCTTC. The chain links TRBV7-9 to TRBJ2-1; 7 bases are a match to TRBD2. The CDR3 loop spans 13 amino acids. J was trimmed by 9 bases and V by 5 bases; bases with no gene match: 7. In germline, CDR1 is SEHNR, CDR2 FQNEAQ (reference sequence).

This clonotype showed up many times. The genes are TRBV27 and TRBJ1-1, with D tentatively TRBD1 (6 bases). Trimming removed 1 base from V and 7 bases from J, with 13 bases in between. Germline CDR1 reads MNHEY; CDR2 reads SMNVEV (reference sequence). CDR3 length equals 14 residues. The DNA for the CDR3 is TGTGCCAGCAGTTTATGGGGGGGCCGGGATGAAGCTTTCTTT. Residues: CASSLWGGRDEAFF.

This clonotype has at least ten counts. Sequence at one end of the junction differs from germline and may be a read error. This chain connects TRBV7-7 to TRBJ1-1, with a tentative D call TRBD1 (6 bases). CDR1 and CDR2 (germline): SSHAT, FNYEAQ (reference sequence). This CDR3 contains 13 residues. The CDR3 sequence is CASSQDRNTEAFF. The CDR3 DNA follows: TGTGCTAGCAGCCAGGACAGGAACACTGAAGCTTTCTTT.

The sample holds a few counts of this clonotype. The chain has TRBV19 and TRBJ2-2; 9 nucleotides agree with TRBD2. V lost 3 bases to trimming and J lost 0 bases; unmatched junction nucleotides: 2. Per germline, CDR1 LNHDA and CDR2 SQIVND (reference sequence). CDR3 length: 16 residues. The CDR3 DNA reads as TGTGCCAGTAGTATGGGACTAGCTGCGAACACCGGGGAGCTGTTTTTT. It codes for CASSMGLAANTGELFF.

The table lists this clonotype with many counts. This sequence joins TRBV5-1 and TRBJ2-2; 11 nucleotides line up with TRBD1. CDR3 length: 16 residues. CDR1 SGHRS and CDR2 YFSETQ come from the germline V gene. V dropped 4 bases and J dropped 6; count of bases not matched to a gene: 8. The CDR3 reads CASSQPDRGPAGELFF. The DNA of the CDR3 is TGCGCCAGCAGCCAACCGGACAGGGGGCCTGCCGGGGAGCTGTTTTTT.

This clonotype was recorded at least ten times. The V call is TRBV5-1, the J call TRBJ2-3; 9 bases are a match to TRBD2. The CDR3 runs to 16 residues. Germline CDR1 is SGHRS and CDR2 is YFSETQ. After removal of 2 bases from V and 0 bases from J, the junction contained 4 bases not matched to a gene. The CDR3 DNA reads as TGCGCCAGCAGCTTAGGACTAGCGAAAAGCACAGATACGCAGTATTTT. Translated, it gives CASSLGLAKSTDTQYF. The complete variable domain, with remaining parts taken from reference TRBV5-1 and TRBJ2-3, reads KAGVTQTPRYLIKTRGQQVTLSCSPISGHRSVSWYQQTPGQGLQFLFEYFSETQRNKGNFPGRFSGRQFSNSRSEMNVSTLELGDSALYLCASSLGLAKSTDTQYFGPGTRLTVL.